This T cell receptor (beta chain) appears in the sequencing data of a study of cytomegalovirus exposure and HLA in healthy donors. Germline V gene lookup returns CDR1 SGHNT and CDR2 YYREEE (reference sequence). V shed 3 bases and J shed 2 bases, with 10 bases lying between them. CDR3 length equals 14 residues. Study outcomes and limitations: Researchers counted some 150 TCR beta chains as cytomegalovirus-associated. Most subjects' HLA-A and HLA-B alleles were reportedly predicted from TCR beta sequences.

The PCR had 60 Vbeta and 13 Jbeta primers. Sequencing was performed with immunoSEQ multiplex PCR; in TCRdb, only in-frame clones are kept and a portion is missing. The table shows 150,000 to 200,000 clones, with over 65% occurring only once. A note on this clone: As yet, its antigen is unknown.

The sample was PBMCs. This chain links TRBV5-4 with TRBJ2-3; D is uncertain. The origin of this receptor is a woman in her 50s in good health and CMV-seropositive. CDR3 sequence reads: CASSWNRVTDTQYF. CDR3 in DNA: TGTGCCAGCAGCTGGAACCGGGTCACAGATACGCAGTATTTT.